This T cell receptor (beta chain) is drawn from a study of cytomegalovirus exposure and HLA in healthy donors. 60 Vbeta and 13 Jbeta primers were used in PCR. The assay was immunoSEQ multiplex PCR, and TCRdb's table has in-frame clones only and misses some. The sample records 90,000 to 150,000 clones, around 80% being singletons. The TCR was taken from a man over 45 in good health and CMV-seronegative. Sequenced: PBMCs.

CDR3 amino acids: CASRFQGSDTQYF. Here the CDR3 DNA reads TGTGCCAGCAGATTCCAGGGGTCAGATACGCAGTATTTT. The V gene is TRBV6-5, the J gene TRBJ2-3, with D perhaps TRBD1 (6 bases). CDR1 MNHEY and CDR2 SVGAGI come from the germline V gene. The CDR3 contains 13 residues. V lost 6 bases to trimming and J lost 4 bases, with 11 bases between them.